The subject of this entry is one TCR beta chain. This clone's antigen is unknown. No base qualities exist here, and no much larger clone lies one base off it. Via the germline V gene, CDR1 is MNHEY and CDR2 SVGAGI. Measured from the cysteine to the phenylalanine, the CDR3 is 13 residues long. Here the CDR3 DNA is all that survives: 39 bases in frame from base 1. V is clipped by 10 bases and J by 0 bases, and the sequence between their germline boundaries is 11 bases long. Preparation of the library involved the immunoSEQ multiplex PCR assay. TCRdb took this table from immuneACCESS and kept in-frame rearrangements with V and J called. Such tables lack part of the clones; where checked against another copy, unresolved V genes explain under half of the gap, and the rest is unexplained. Recorded for this sample are 63,000 or so clones; 75% to 90% of them occurred a single time. The ten biggest clones cover 25% to 35% of the sample.

These data belong to a study of control samples from healthy donors and cancer patients (dated by TCRdb to about 2020). The origin of this receptor is a man aged 45-60 years in good health. The sequenced sample was blood. The receptor chain draws on TRBV6-5 and TRBJ2-3; the D gene cannot be resolved beyond TRBD1 or TRBD2, each matching 5 bases. The CDR3 protein: CATTGPSTDTQYF. The DNA sequence is TGTGCCACAACGGGACCGAGCACAGATACGCAGTATTTT.